These 29 T cell receptor beta chains came from one sample sequenced in a study of cytomegalovirus exposure and HLA in healthy donors. It was with 60 Vbeta and 13 Jbeta primers that the PCR ran. The method was immunoSEQ multiplex PCR; TCRdb's version includes in-frame clones alone and lacks a portion of them. The table for this sample gives about 110,000 clones. The sequencing sample was made of PBMCs. These receptors all come from a man aged 45-65 years in good health and CMV-seronegative.

The CDR3 sequence is CATSADRGRFSYGYTF. As DNA, the CDR3 is TGTGCCACCAGCGCGGACAGGGGGCGCTTCAGCTATGGCTACACCTTC. The chain recombines TRBV15 with TRBJ1-2; 11 bases are a match to TRBD1. CDR3 length: 16 amino acids. With V trimmed by 5 bases and J by 4 bases, 9 bases remained unmatched. Per the germline V gene, CDR1 is LNHNV and CDR2 is YYDKDF (reference sequence). Full variable domain (outside the CDR3, taken from reference TRBV15 and TRBJ1-2): DAMVIQNPRYQVTQFGKPVTLSCSQTLNHNVMYWYQQKSSQAPKLLFHYYDKDFNNEADTPDNFQSRRPNTSFCFLDIRSPGLGDTAMYLCATSADRGRFSYGYTFGSGTRLTVV.

J is TRBJ2-7 and V is TRBV27; a weak D match, TRBD2 (5 bases). There are 17 residues in the CDR3. CDR1 and CDR2 from the germline V gene are MNHEY and SMNVEV (reference sequence). V was cut by 0 bases and J by 0 bases, with 15 bases left in between. The CDR3: CASSLSQSGESSYEQYF. Written as DNA, the CDR3 is TGTGCCAGCAGTTTATCGCAGAGCGGTGAGAGCTCCTACGAGCAGTACTTC.

The chain carries TRBV5-1 and TRBJ2-1; D possibly corresponds to TRBD2 (5 bases). Germline loops: CDR1 SGHRS, CDR2 YFSETQ. The V and J ends lost 4 bases and 2 bases respectively, with 13 bases between them. CDR3 length equals 15 residues. The DNA for the CDR3 is TGCGCCAGCAGCCGGACTTCCAGCACCTACAATGAGCAGTTCTTC. Amino acids: CASSRTSSTYNEQFF.

This chain uses TRBV30 with TRBJ1-1, with D maybe TRBD1 (6 bases). Germline V gene lookup returns CDR1 GTSNPN and CDR2 SVGIG (reference sequence). V shed 2 bases and J shed 1 base, with 11 bases lying between them. The CDR3 has 14 residues. The CDR3, as DNA: TGTGCCTGGAGTCCAGGACAGACGAACACTGAAGCTTTCTTT. This encodes CAWSPGQTNTEAFF.

The chain is built from TRBV5-5 and TRBJ2-4; 8 bases are a match to TRBD2. This CDR3 comprises 20 residues. Germline-derived CDR1 and CDR2 are SGHKS and YYEKEE (reference sequence). After removal of 2 bases from V and 0 bases from J, the junction contained 16 bases not matched to a gene. CDR3 nucleotide sequence: TGTGCCAGCAGCTTTGGGCCATTCGGGACTAGTATGATAGCCAAAAACATTCAGTACTTC. Translating gives CASSFGPFGTSMIAKNIQYF. The full variable domain, completed using reference TRBV5-5 and TRBJ2-4, is DAGVTQSPTHLIKTRGQQVTLRCSPISGHKSVSWYQQVLGQGPQFIFQYYEKEERGRGNFPDRFSARQFPNYSSELNVNALLLGDSALYLCASSFGPFGTSMIAKNIQYFGAGTRLSVL.

This chain connects TRBV6-5 to TRBJ2-1; D unclear. CDR3 length: 12 residues. Germline lookup yields CDR1 MNHEY and CDR2 SVGAGI. V lost 5 bases and J 6 bases, leaving 8 bases between the germline ends. In nucleotides, the CDR3 is TGTGCCAGCAGTCCCAGCGCCAATGAGCAGTTCTTC. Translating it yields CASSPSANEQFF.

V gene TRBV7-2 combines with J gene TRBJ2-1, with D possibly TRBD2 on 5 matching bases. Germline V CDR1 and CDR2: SGHTA, FQGNSA. Trimming stripped 2 bases from V and 1 base from J, with 12 bases between. This CDR3 comprises 16 residues. Here the CDR3 DNA reads TGTGCCAGCAGCTTAAGTTGGGGAGTATCCTACAATGAGCAGTTCTTC. Amino acid sequence: CASSLSWGVSYNEQFF.

V and J are TRBV6-5 and TRBJ2-5; 7 nucleotides align to TRBD2. The closer fit of TRBJ2-7 to the DNA end suggests the J call may be wrong. The CDR3 has 13 amino acids. Germline V gene lookup returns CDR1 MNHEY and CDR2 SVGAGI. The CDR3 nucleotides read TGTGCCAGCAGTTCCCCCGGGGGGAGCGAGCAGTACTTC. Translating it yields CASSSPGGSEQYF.

The rearrangement links TRBV11-2 to TRBJ1-4, with D possibly matching TRBD1 (6 bases). Trimming cost V 5 bases and J 5 bases, with 18 bases left between them. The germline CDR1 and CDR2 sequences are SGHAT and FQNNGV. The CDR3 runs 16 residues. The CDR3 loop is CASSPTPGHGNEKLFF. CDR3 in DNA: TGTGCCAGCAGCCCAACCCCGGGACACGGGAATGAAAAACTGTTTTTT.

V usage is TRBV5-4 and J usage is TRBJ2-7; 10 bases are a match to TRBD2. This CDR3 spans 14 amino acids. Trimming at V came to 0 bases and at J to 5 bases, leaving 2 bases not matched to a gene. Per the germline V gene, CDR1 is SGHNT and CDR2 is YYREEE (reference sequence). The CDR3 protein is CASSLGLAGDEQYF. CDR3 in DNA: TGTGCCAGCAGCTTGGGGCTAGCGGGAGACGAGCAGTACTTC.

J is TRBJ1-2 and V is TRBV6-1; 9 bases are a match to TRBD1. Per germline, CDR1 MNHNS and CDR2 SASEGT. With V trimmed by 5 bases and J by 4 bases, 8 bases remained unmatched. This CDR3 spans 15 amino acids. CDR3 nucleotides: TGTGCCAGCAGTTCCCGGACAGGGGAATTCTATGGCTACACCTTC. Its protein is CASSSRTGEFYGYTF.

This sequence joins TRBV9 and TRBJ2-1; a weak D match, TRBD2 (6 bases). In germline, CDR1 is SGDLS, CDR2 YYNGEE. The CDR3 spans 16 residues. Trimming cost V 0 bases and J 3 bases, with 13 bases left between them. The CDR3 coding sequence is TGTGCCAGCAGCGTAGTAGGCGGGGCCAACTACAATGAGCAGTTCTTC. Residues: CASSVVGGANYNEQFF.

This chain uses TRBV11-2 with TRBJ2-7; TRBD1 might be the D (6 bases). The CDR3 contains 14 residues. CDR1 and CDR2 from the germline V gene are SGHAT and FQNNGV. V was pared by 2 bases and J by 2 bases, with 10 bases between. The CDR3 coding sequence is TGTGCCAGCAGCTTACCGCAGGGGACCTACGAGCAGTACTTC. It yields the protein CASSLPQGTYEQYF.

The chain uses TRBV7-2 and TRBJ2-2; 7 bases agree with TRBD2. V dropped 5 bases and J dropped 0; count of bases not matched to a gene: 6. The germline V gene encodes CDR1 SGHTA and CDR2 FQGNSA. The CDR3 spans 16 residues. The chain's CDR3 is CASSPHGGANTGELFF. In nucleotides, the CDR3 is TGTGCCAGCAGCCCGCATGGGGGGGCGAACACCGGGGAGCTGTTTTTT.

V gene TRBV28 combines with J gene TRBJ2-7; no firm D call. The CDR3 has 18 residues. The V and J ends lost 4 bases and 4 bases respectively, with 26 bases between them. CDR1 and CDR2 (germline): MDHEN, SYDVKM. In DNA, the CDR3 is TGTGCCAGCAGTTCATCCGCCGGCGTGCAGGCTCGGTCTTACGAGCAGTACTTC. It specifies CASSSSAGVQARSYEQYF.

The chain employs TRBV7-2 and TRBJ2-2, with D uncertain. The V end was cut by 8 bases, the J end by 6 bases, with 10 bases between. This CDR3 is 12 amino acids long. Per the germline V gene, CDR1 is SGHTA and CDR2 is FQGNSA. The CDR3 bases are TGTGCCAGCGGGCTCAGGTCCGGGGAGCTGTTTTTT. As protein: CASGLRSGELFF.

CDR3 region: CASSPAEILPDYEQYF. In DNA, the CDR3 is TGTGCCAGCAGCCCTGCCGAGATCCTCCCCGACTACGAGCAGTACTTC. The genes are TRBV11-2 and TRBJ2-7; D ambiguous. The CDR3 runs 16 residues. V lost 5 bases to trimming and J lost 3 bases, with 20 bases between them. CDR1 is SGHAT and CDR2 is FQNNGV in the germline V gene.

This chain uses TRBV5-1 with TRBJ2-5, with 9 nucleotides matching TRBD1. From germline, CDR1 is SGHRS and CDR2 YFSETQ. V was clipped by 4 bases and J by 5 bases; unmatched bases: 6. The CDR3 contains 14 residues. The CDR3 nucleotides are TGCGCCAGCAGCCCGGACAGGGGTGGGGAGACCCAGTACTTC. Amino acid sequence: CASSPDRGGETQYF. Together with reference TRBV5-1 and TRBJ2-5, the CDR3 gives the full variable domain: KAGVTQTPRYLIKTRGQQVTLSCSPISGHRSVSWYQQTPGQGLQFLFEYFSETQRNKGNFPGRFSGRQFSNSRSEMNVSTLELGDSALYLCASSPDRGGETQYFGPGTRLLVL.

This chain uses TRBV10-3 with TRBJ1-4, with 11 bases aligning to TRBD1. This CDR3 region has 14 residues. The trim removed 8 bases at V and 10 bases at J, leaving 9 bases unmatched. From germline, CDR1 is ENHRY and CDR2 SYGVKD. For the CDR3, the DNA is TGTGCCATCGAGATGGACAGGGGGCAGGGAAAACTGTTTTTT. Residues: CAIEMDRGQGKLFF.

CDR3 DNA sequence: TGTGCCAGCAGCTCGGACATAATTGGTCCCCAGCATTTT. As protein: CASSSDIIGPQHF. The chain combines TRBV5-8 with TRBJ1-5, with D maybe TRBD1 (5 bases). Germline CDR1 and CDR2: SGHTS and YDEGEE. V lost 3 bases and J lost 10, with 14 bases in between. This CDR3 has 13 residues.

The CDR3 sequence: CASSLRDSYEQYF. CDR3 coding DNA: TGTGCCAGCAGCTTACGCGACTCCTACGAGCAGTACTTC. The chain carries TRBV7-2 and TRBJ2-7; D not resolved. Trimming stripped 2 bases from V and 0 bases from J, with 5 bases between. CDR1 and CDR2 from the germline V gene are SGHTA and FQGNSA. This CDR3 spans 13 amino acids.

The V call is TRBV5-6, the J call TRBJ2-7; D unclear. The CDR3 totals 14 residues. Trimming removed 2 bases at V and 2 bases at J, with 11 bases between. In germline, CDR1 is SGHDT, CDR2 YYEEEE. CDR3 nucleotides: TGTGCCAGCAGCTTAGGCAGCGCTACCTACGAGCAGTACTTC. This codes for CASSLGSATYEQYF.

The chain employs TRBV7-9 and TRBJ1-3; possibly TRBD1 for D (5 bases). Germline V CDR1 and CDR2: SEHNR, FQNEAQ (reference sequence). V gave up 1 base and J gave up 0 bases, with 10 bases separating them. The CDR3 consists of 16 residues. CDR3 in amino acids: CASSLVSGVSGNTIYF. CDR3 DNA: TGTGCCAGCAGCTTAGTTTCGGGGGTCTCTGGAAACACCATATATTTT.

The rearrangement uses TRBV5-1 and TRBJ2-1; 9 positions match TRBD1. The germline gives CDR1 SGHRS, CDR2 YFSETQ. The CDR3 covers 14 residues. V shed 4 bases and J 6 bases; nucleotides not matched to a gene: 5. The CDR3 here is CASSRGQGVNEQFF. The CDR3 nucleotides are TGCGCCAGCAGCAGGGGACAGGGTGTCAATGAGCAGTTCTTC. Complete variable domain (other parts from reference TRBV5-1 and TRBJ2-1): KAGVTQTPRYLIKTRGQQVTLSCSPISGHRSVSWYQQTPGQGLQFLFEYFSETQRNKGNFPGRFSGRQFSNSRSEMNVSTLELGDSALYLCASSRGQGVNEQFFGPGTRLTVL.

This sequence joins TRBV7-2 and TRBJ2-5; 9 nucleotides align to TRBD2. CDR1 is SGHTA, CDR2 FQGNSA, per germline. This CDR3 spans 16 amino acids. The ends lost 0 bases at V and 4 bases at J; junction bases unmatched: 6. CDR3 sequence reads: CASSLAMAGGPETQYF. The CDR3 region has the DNA TGTGCCAGCAGCTTAGCGATGGCGGGGGGGCCAGAGACCCAGTACTTC.

The chain carries TRBV5-6 and TRBJ2-3; D is unclear. Germline V gene lookup returns CDR1 SGHDT and CDR2 YYEEEE. Trimming took off 4 bases at V and 1 base at J, with 25 bases between the two ends. The CDR3 runs 19 residues. The CDR3 nucleotides read TGTGCCAGCAGCACCCTCCCCCGGTCCGCCTCCTTGGGCACAGATACGCAGTATTTT. Translation gives CASSTLPRSASLGTDTQYF.

J is TRBJ2-7 and V is TRBV10-3; TRBD2 matches at 13 bases. J was trimmed by 6 bases and V by 0 bases; bases with no gene match: 11. The CDR3 extends over 18 amino acids. Germline CDR1 is ENHRY and CDR2 is SYGVKD. CDR3 DNA: TGTGCCATCAGTGAGTCGGTTGGGACTAGCGGGGAGGGGAGCGAGCAGTACTTC. Amino acids: CAISESVGTSGEGSEQYF.

The chain uses TRBV7-2 and TRBJ1-1; 7 positions agree with TRBD1. The CDR3 totals 14 residues. Germline lookup yields CDR1 SGHTA and CDR2 FQGNSA. Trimming removed 4 bases from V and 11 bases from J; junction bases left unmatched: 13. The CDR3: CASSSRTGQAIAFF. Written as DNA, the CDR3 is TGTGCCAGCAGCTCGAGGACAGGACAAGCTATTGCTTTCTTT.

The rearrangement links TRBV7-3 to TRBJ2-3, with D possibly being TRBD2 (6 bases). Looked up from germline, CDR1 is SGHTA and CDR2 is FQGTGA. The CDR3 loop spans 14 amino acids. With 5 bases removed from V and 2 bases from J, the gap between germline ends came to 11 bases. CDR3 coding DNA: TGTGCCAGCAGCCAAGAGGGACTCACAGATACGCAGTATTTT. Translated, it gives CASSQEGLTDTQYF.